These 10 T cell receptor beta chains share one sample of origin, sequenced in a study of identical twins. Via MiXCR, TCRdb re-called the 5' RACE reads, giving one row per CDR3 protein. This sample has roughly 720,000 distinct CDR3 sequences, with approximately 18% found just once. This sample also belongs to another study, concerning T cells expressing NK-cell markers.

Sample: PBMCs. These receptors were obtained from a woman younger than 35 in good health.

The gene calls are TRBV5-1 and TRBJ2-7; D is undetermined. CDR1 SGHRS and CDR2 YFSETQ come from the germline V gene. This CDR3 is 13 amino acids long. V was trimmed by 7 bases and J by 0 bases, leaving 11 bases between them. In nucleotides, the CDR3 is TGCGCCAGCGCTGTCAATCCCTCCTACGAGCAGTACTTC. It codes for CASAVNPSYEQYF.

This clonotype has more than one count but fewer than ten. This chain connects TRBV7-9 to TRBJ1-2; D ambiguous. The CDR3 spans 13 residues. Per the germline V gene, CDR1 is SEHNR and CDR2 is FQNEAQ (reference sequence). The V end lost 4 bases, the J end lost 5 bases, and 11 bases lay between the germline ends. This chain's CDR3 is CASSSVGGYGYTF. The CDR3 nucleotides are TGTGCCAGCAGCTCAGTAGGAGGGTATGGCTACACCTTC. The full variable domain, with the rest looked up from reference TRBV7-9 and TRBJ1-2, is DTGVSQNPRHKITKRGQNVTFRCDPISEHNRLYWYRQTLGQGPEFLTYFQNEAQLEKSRLLSDRFSAERPKGSFSTLEIQRTEQGDSAMYLCASSSVGGYGYTFGSGTRLTVV.

Regarding this clonotype: A junction end diverges from the germline sequence, so it may reflect a read error. The chain has TRBV27 and TRBJ2-7; TRBD2 aligns across 9 bases. Germline-derived CDR1 and CDR2 are MNHEY and SMNVEV (reference sequence). This CDR3 comprises 14 residues. CDR3 DNA: TGTGCCAGCAGTATATCAGCGGGAGGAGGCAAGCAGTACTTC. Translating it yields CASSISAGGGKQYF.

In DNA, the CDR3 is TGCAGTGCTCAGGGAGAGAGGGGACGGAATTCACCCCTCCACTTT. Translating it yields CSAQGERGRNSPLHF. The rearrangement joins TRBV20-1 to TRBJ1-6, with a tentative D call TRBD1 (5 bases). Germline V lookup: CDR1 DFQATT, CDR2 SNEGSKA (reference sequence). This CDR3 has 15 amino acids. The V end lost 5 bases, the J end lost 7 bases, and 18 bases lay between the germline ends.

J is TRBJ1-5 and V is TRBV10-3, with D possibly being TRBD1 (5 bases). The germline CDR1 and CDR2 sequences are ENHRY and SYGVKD. The V end lost 7 bases, the J end lost 6 bases, and 13 bases lay between the germline ends. CDR3 length equals 13 residues. The CDR3 loop reads CAITPEQGQPQHF. CDR3 in DNA: TGTGCCATCACGCCGGAGCAGGGTCAGCCCCAGCATTTT.

The chain links TRBV6-1 to TRBJ2-7; D might be TRBD1 or TRBD2, each matching 5 bases. Trimming removed 7 bases from V and 2 bases from J, with 15 bases in between. CDR1 is MNHNS, CDR2 SASEGT, per germline. This CDR3 is 14 amino acids long. CDR3 in amino acids: CASTFGAGTYEQYF. The CDR3 region has the DNA TGTGCCAGCACCTTCGGGGCAGGGACCTACGAGCAGTACTTC.

This clonotype was observed many times. The chain uses TRBV29-1 and TRBJ2-5; D is unresolved. This CDR3 is 12 amino acids long. Germline V gene sequence: CDR1 SQVTM, CDR2 ANQGSEA. The V gene lost 3 bases and the J gene lost 7 bases, with 12 bases spanning the gap. The CDR3 reads CSVDLVGGTQYF. The CDR3 DNA reads as TGCAGCGTTGACCTAGTAGGCGGGACCCAGTACTTC. The whole variable domain, filled in from reference TRBV29-1 and TRBJ2-5, reads SAVISQKPSRDICQRGTSLTIQCQVDSQVTMMFWYRQQPGQSLTLIATANQGSEATYESGFVIDKFPISRPNLTFSTLTVSNMSPEDSSIYLCSVDLVGGTQYFGPGTRLLVL.

This clonotype showed up just a few times. The V gene is TRBV6-2 or TRBV6-3, the J gene TRBJ2-1; the match to TRBD2 covers 8 bases. Germline assignment: CDR1 MNHEY and CDR2 SVGEGT. V dropped 7 bases and J dropped 7; count of bases not matched to a gene: 9. The CDR3 extends over 14 amino acids. CDR3 DNA: TGTGCCAGCAATACCAGGGCTAGCGGGAATGAGCAGTTCTTC. It specifies CASNTRASGNEQFF.

This clonotype was observed a few times. The chain employs TRBV12-3 or TRBV12-4 and TRBJ2-7, with D uncertain. The ends were cut back, 0 bases at V and 10 bases at J, with 10 bases in the middle. The CDR3 loop spans 12 amino acids. Written as DNA, the CDR3 is TGTGCCAGCAGTTTAGCGCGGATAACCCAGTACTTC. Amino acid sequence: CASSLARITQYF.

The gene calls are TRBV5-1 and TRBJ2-7; 7 positions agree with TRBD1. The V gene end was trimmed by 6 bases and the J gene end by 6 bases; junction bases not matched to a gene: 9. In germline, CDR1 is SGHRS, CDR2 YFSETQ. CDR3 length: 13 amino acids. CDR3 DNA: TGCGCCAGCAATTCCGGGACAGCCCTCGAGCAGTACTTC. It yields the protein CASNSGTALEQYF.